The sequence of this T cell receptor beta chain was determined in a study of blood T cells in healthy people across ages (dated by TCRdb to the mid-2010s). Background on the whole study: In model experiments, template switching captured roughly one uniquely barcoded TCR beta cDNA molecule for every two T cells. The study measured age-related changes in TCR beta repertoire diversity using deep sequencing normalized with unique cDNA molecular identifiers. To avoid experimental bias, donors of different ages were distributed randomly across sequencing lanes. Using the same blood draw, the study looked at two additional independent replicas of 1 million unique cDNA reads for two donors, one aged 18 to 30 and the other aged 80 or older. Donors were grouped into four age groups: young (average approximately 15 years), middle-aged (39), aged (approximately 67) and long-lived (roughly 80).

Here is what the overall study found, with its caveats: Because the CMV infection status of the donors was unknown, age-related changes in expanded clonotypes may potentially have been confounded. Estimates of total diversity based on one million sequenced T cells were regarded as lower bounds and as underestimates. Compared with the aged group, the long-lived group had more naive CD4+ T cells, fewer expanded clones and increased TCR diversity, suggesting age selection. As age increased, observed TCR beta diversity per million T cells dropped in a roughly linear way, and a significant reduction was already evident by age around 41. Conclusive comparison of naive and antigen-experienced compartments was prevented by the profiling of bulk unsorted PBMCs. Observed TCR beta diversity correlated strongly with the percentage of naive T cells measured by flow cytometry.

The approximately 40 donors, aged roughly 6 to 100 years, were systemically healthy Caucasian individuals from Russia. Each donor gave 9 to 10 milliliters of peripheral blood, collected into EDTA-treated Vacutainer tubes. Ficoll-Paque density-gradient centrifugation was used to isolate PBMCs, with at least 6 million per sample. Total RNA was extracted from PBMCs with Trizol reagent, with at least 5 micrograms obtained per sample. The percentages of naive CD45RAhigh/CD27high T cells were determined by flow cytometry on a PBMC aliquot from every donor. On this clonotype: Its antigen is still unknown. Within one base of it there is no much larger clone, and no base qualities were kept.

Library prep was done by 5' RACE. Reads for this sample came from an Illumina HiSeq 2500. The second PCR ran for about 6 to 11 cycles and used a J-beta primer mix along with a sample-barcoded 5' primer. A unique molecular identifier was introduced onto each TCR beta cDNA molecule by a template-switch 5' adaptor carrying 12 random nucleotides. Each sample yielded at least 2.5 million CDR3-containing paired-end reads. The Mint cDNA synthesis kit, primed by a TRBC-specific oligonucleotide, was used to synthesize first-strand cDNA from all RNA. After uracil-DNA glycosylase treatment, a first 18-cycle PCR used universal primers M1SS and BC2_uni_R on all cDNA. In the authors' own workflow: Normalization of each sample was performed by random selection of 1 million high-quality reads, each carrying a distinct molecular identifier. Instead of being binned into consensus sequences, reads with shared molecular identifiers were discarded. MiTCR, set to a Q25 quality threshold and the strictest error-elimination algorithm, was used for CDR3 identification, clonotype clustering and error correction. A nonparametric unseen species model with Euler transformation was used to estimate a lower bound on total TCR beta diversity. TCRdb took the public reads, trimmed them with fastp at Q25, ran MiXCR for clone calling and kept in-frame beta chains. One record per CDR3 amino acid sequence lists the most common genes and DNA. TCRdb's processing, not the authors', yielded these V and J calls. The sample table contains some 710,000 distinct CDR3 sequences; only one count was recorded for approximately 22% of them. Of the sample, less than 25% falls within the top ten clones.

Trimming accounts for 4 bases at V and 2 bases at J, while the number of junction bases matched to no gene is 6. Reading the germline V gene gives CDR1 SGDLS and CDR2 YYNGEE. The CDR3 starts with the cysteine, ends with the phenylalanine, and has 15 residues. Just CDR3 DNA is preserved here, 45 bases in frame from base 1. The source of this sequence is a man between 65 and 79 years old in good health. The rearranged chain carries TRBV9 and TRBJ1-5; TRBD1 agrees with 7 junctional bases. Sequenced sample: blood. The nucleotides are TGTGCCAGCAGCCCCCACGGACAGGGCAATCAGCCCCAGCATTTT. Translated, it gives CASSPHGQGNQPQHF.